The TCR beta chain described here comes from a study of blood T cell repertoires in COVID-19. This CDR3 spans 14 amino acids. V dropped 6 bases and J dropped 9; count of bases not matched to a gene: 7. Germline-derived CDR1 and CDR2 are SNHLY and FYNNEI. Only in-frame clones appear in the TCRdb table, and some are missing; sequencing was by immunoSEQ multiplex PCR. The sample holds approximately 100,000 clones, roughly 85% seen once. The chain joins TRBV2 to TRBJ2-1; 11 bases align to TRBD2. The receptor comes from a woman between 65 and 79 years old with active or convalescent COVID-19. The sequenced sample was peripheral blood. This CDR3 reads CASRGDGLAGEQFF. In DNA, the CDR3 is TGTGCCAGCAGGGGAGATGGACTAGCGGGTGAGCAGTTCTTC.